Listed below are T cell receptor beta chains from one sample, sequenced in a study of CD8 T cells in ankylosing spondylitis. Each CDR3 protein gets one entry after TCRdb re-called the 5' RACE reads with MiXCR. The profile shows tens of thousands of distinct CDR3 sequences, roughly 30% of them singletons. Sequenced material: blood, either unsorted or a sorted T cell fraction (not recorded which). The source is a male donor with ankylosing spondylitis or in good health (not recorded which). CDR3s include the opening cysteine and the closing phenylalanine or tryptophan. A D gene is named only where the DNA matches it firmly. Clone size is stated in some rows and not others, as once, few, many or a class when expanded.

clone size: .
V gene: TRBV20-1
D gene: .
J gene: TRBJ2-7
CDR3 protein: CSARDQNGRNYEQYF
CDR3 DNA: TGCAGTGCTAGAGATCAAAACGGGAGAAACTACGAGCAGTACTTC

clone size: .
V gene: TRBV19
D gene: .
J gene: TRBJ1-1
CDR3 protein: CASSMGTGTKAFF
CDR3 DNA: TGTGCCAGTAGTATGGGAACCGGGACAAAAGCTTTCTTT

clone size: .
V gene: TRBV27
D gene: .
J gene: TRBJ2-2
CDR3 protein: CASSNYGGRVGELFF
CDR3 DNA: TGTGCCAGCAGCAATTACGGGGGGCGAGTCGGGGAGCTGTTTTTT

clone size: .
V gene: TRBV5-1
D gene: .
J gene: TRBJ1-1
CDR3 protein: CASSQSPSQGGTEAFF
CDR3 DNA: TGCGCCAGCAGCCAGTCGCCTTCACAGGGAGGTACTGAAGCTTTCTTT

clone size: few
V gene: TRBV6-5
D gene: .
J gene: TRBJ2-7
CDR3 protein: CASSFREGDEHYF
CDR3 DNA: TGTGCCAGCAGTTTCCGGGAAGGCGACGAGCATTACTTC

clone size: few
V gene: TRBV24-1
D gene: TRBD1
J gene: TRBJ2-2
CDR3 protein: CATSDPGQQNTGELFF
CDR3 DNA: TGTGCCACCAGTGACCCGGGACAGCAGAACACCGGGGAGCTGTTTTTT

clone size: few
V gene: TRBV5-1
D gene: .
J gene: TRBJ1-1
CDR3 protein: CASSLVGGSEAFF
CDR3 DNA: TGCGCCAGCAGCTTGGTTGGCGGCTCTGAAGCTTTCTTT

clone size: many
V gene: TRBV5-1
D gene: .
J gene: TRBJ1-1
CDR3 protein: CASSLVVGSDTEAFF
CDR3 DNA: TGCGCCAGCAGCTTGGTTGTGGGATCTGACACTGAAGCTTTCTTT

clone size: once
V gene: TRBV7-9
D gene: .
J gene: TRBJ1-1
CDR3 protein: CASSQGGRGTEAFF
CDR3 DNA: TGTGCCAGCAGCCAAGGGGGAAGGGGCACTGAAGCTTTCTTT

clone size: few
V gene: TRBV5-1
D gene: TRBD1
J gene: TRBJ1-1
CDR3 protein: CASSLGDRSNTEAFF
CDR3 DNA: TGCGCCAGCAGCTTGGGGGACAGGTCGAACACTGAAGCTTTCTTT

clone size: .
V gene: TRBV21-1
D gene: .
J gene: TRBJ2-5
CDR3 protein: CASSLPRTGSWQETQYF
CDR3 DNA: TGTGCCAGCAGCTTACCGCGGACAGGAAGTTGGCAAGAGACCCAGTACTTC

clone size: .
V gene: TRBV20-1
D gene: .
J gene: TRBJ2-1
CDR3 protein: CSVTFRNEQFF
CDR3 DNA: TGCAGTGTTACGTTCCGCAATGAGCAGTTCTTC

clone size: .
V gene: TRBV7-3
D gene: .
J gene: TRBJ1-1
CDR3 protein: CASSLTRTETAFF
CDR3 DNA: TGTGCCAGCAGCTTAACGAGGACAGAGACGGCTTTCTTT

clone size: .
V gene: TRBV7-9
D gene: .
J gene: TRBJ2-5
CDR3 protein: CASSLSPDQETQYF
CDR3 DNA: TGTGCCAGCAGCTTATCACCGGATCAAGAGACCCAGTACTTC

clone size: few
V gene: TRBV6-5
D gene: TRBD1
J gene: TRBJ2-5
CDR3 protein: CASSWDREGTQYF
CDR3 DNA: TGTGCCAGCAGTTGGGACAGGGAGGGGACCCAGTACTTC

clone size: .
V gene: TRBV7-2
D gene: .
J gene: TRBJ2-3
CDR3 protein: CASSRDVTDTQYF
CDR3 DNA: TGTGCCAGCAGCAGGGACGTCACAGATACGCAGTATTTT

clone size: many
V gene: TRBV3-1
D gene: .
J gene: TRBJ1-1
CDR3 protein: CASSQQGGWWYTEAFF
CDR3 DNA: TGTGCCAGCAGCCAACAAGGGGGATGGTGGTACACTGAAGCTTTCTTT

clone size: few
V gene: TRBV6-6
D gene: .
J gene: TRBJ2-1
CDR3 protein: CASRDPNEQFF
CDR3 DNA: TGTGCCAGCAGAGACCCCAATGAGCAGTTCTTC

clone size: few
V gene: TRBV11-1
D gene: .
J gene: TRBJ2-7
CDR3 protein: CASSSSWGLQSYEQYF
CDR3 DNA: TGTGCCAGCAGCTCCTCCTGGGGTCTACAATCCTACGAGCAGTACTTC

clone size: .
V gene: TRBV5-1
D gene: .
J gene: TRBJ1-1
CDR3 protein: CASSLWGVGTEAFF
CDR3 DNA: TGCGCCAGCAGCTTATGGGGTGTGGGCACTGAAGCTTTCTTT

clone size: few
V gene: TRBV20-1
D gene: .
J gene: TRBJ1-5
CDR3 protein: CSARSQGTQPQHF
CDR3 DNA: TGCAGTGCTAGATCACAGGGAACTCAGCCCCAGCATTTT

clone size: .
V gene: TRBV24-1
D gene: .
J gene: TRBJ2-5
CDR3 protein: CATSDPDRETQYF
CDR3 DNA: TGTGCCACCAGTGACCCCGACCGGGAGACCCAGTACTTC

clone size: many
V gene: TRBV29-1
D gene: TRBD2
J gene: TRBJ2-1
CDR3 protein: CSVATSGAREQFF
CDR3 DNA: TGCAGCGTCGCGACTAGCGGTGCACGTGAGCAGTTCTTC

clone size: .
V gene: TRBV7-2
D gene: .
J gene: TRBJ1-2
CDR3 protein: CASSLIRGYTF
CDR3 DNA: TGTGCCAGCAGTCTTATTCGTGGCTACACCTTC

clone size: .
V gene: TRBV28
D gene: .
J gene: TRBJ2-5
CDR3 protein: CASSSGTGQETQYF
CDR3 DNA: TGTGCCAGCAGTTCCGGGACGGGACAAGAGACCCAGTACTTC

clone size: few
V gene: TRBV5-1
D gene: TRBD2
J gene: TRBJ2-3
CDR3 protein: CASSLNAGEADTQYF
CDR3 DNA: TGCGCCAGCAGCTTGAACGCGGGAGAGGCAGATACGCAGTATTTT

clone size: few
V gene: TRBV20-1
D gene: .
J gene: TRBJ2-5
CDR3 protein: CSARETGDYQETQYF
CDR3 DNA: TGCAGTGCTAGGGAAACAGGAGACTACCAAGAGACCCAGTACTTC

clone size: .
V gene: TRBV18
D gene: .
J gene: TRBJ2-1
CDR3 protein: CASSLQGFSYNEQFF
CDR3 DNA: TGTGCCAGCTCACTACAGGGATTCTCCTACAATGAGCAGTTCTTC

clone size: .
V gene: TRBV9
D gene: .
J gene: TRBJ2-3
CDR3 protein: CASSVWGRFTDTQYF
CDR3 DNA: TGTGCCAGCAGCGTTTGGGGAAGGTTCACAGATACGCAGTATTTT

clone size: few
V gene: TRBV20-1
D gene: .
J gene: TRBJ2-3
CDR3 protein: CSASPRTTFLGDTQYF
CDR3 DNA: TGCAGTGCTAGCCCTAGGACAACCTTTTTAGGGGATACGCAGTATTTT

clone size: .
V gene: TRBV5-1
D gene: TRBD1
J gene: TRBJ1-3
CDR3 protein: CASSLAGGSGNTIYF
CDR3 DNA: TGCGCCAGCAGCTTGGCAGGGGGCTCTGGAAACACCATATATTTT

clone size: few
V gene: TRBV28
D gene: .
J gene: TRBJ2-3
CDR3 protein: CASGEGATDTQYF
CDR3 DNA: TGTGCCAGCGGGGAGGGGGCAACAGATACGCAGTATTTT

clone size: few
V gene: TRBV5-6
D gene: .
J gene: TRBJ2-1
CDR3 protein: CASSLGLQQFF
CDR3 DNA: TGTGCCAGCAGCTTGGGGCTTCAGCAGTTCTTC

clone size: many
V gene: TRBV7-6
D gene: TRBD2
J gene: TRBJ2-2
CDR3 protein: CASSAGTSTGELFF
CDR3 DNA: TGTGCCAGCAGCGCCGGGACTAGCACCGGGGAGCTGTTTTTT

clone size: .
V gene: TRBV4-2
D gene: TRBD1
J gene: TRBJ1-1
CDR3 protein: CASSQVPQGAPEAFF
CDR3 DNA: TGTGCCAGCAGCCAAGTCCCACAGGGGGCTCCTGAAGCTTTCTTT